Following are 18 T cell receptor beta chains from one sample sequenced in a study of cytomegalovirus exposure and HLA in healthy donors. A multiplex PCR was run with 60 Vbeta primers and 13 Jbeta primers. This table comes from immunoSEQ multiplex PCR, and its TCRdb copy is limited to in-frame clones, with some not included. The table has some 100,000 clones, 65% to 90% seen once. The sample comprised PBMCs. The source is a woman aged 18-29 years in good health and CMV-seronegative.

The chain couples TRBV6-4 to TRBJ2-3; 9 nucleotides agree with TRBD2. Germline V gives CDR1 MRHNA, CDR2 SNTAGT. J gave up 2 bases and V 5 bases, and 5 bases lay outside the gene matches. The CDR3 covers 15 residues. In DNA form, the CDR3 reads TGTGCCAGCAGTATAAGCGGGGGGACCACAGATACGCAGTATTTT. This gives the protein CASSISGGTTDTQYF.

The rearrangement joins TRBV7-9 to TRBJ2-7; 8 bases line up with TRBD1. The CDR3 is 15 residues long. Germline lookup yields CDR1 SEHNR and CDR2 FQNEAQ (reference sequence). J gave up 2 bases and V 5 bases, and 8 bases lay outside the gene matches. CDR3 nucleotides: TGTGCCAGCAGCCGGGGACAGGCCGGACCCTACGAGCAGTACTTC. This encodes CASSRGQAGPYEQYF.

Concerning this clone itself: Other nucleotide sequences from this sample produce the same CDR3. The chain is built from TRBV28 and TRBJ1-5; 9 nucleotides match TRBD1. With 4 bases clipped from V and 6 bases from J, the junction kept 7 bases outside the gene matches. CDR3 size: 15 residues. Germline V CDR1 and CDR2: MDHEN, SYDVKM. CDR3 DNA sequence: TGTGCCAGCAGTTATGTACAGGGGGCAACTCAGCCCCAGCATTTT. It codes for CASSYVQGATQPQHF. Looking up the rest from reference TRBV28 and TRBJ1-5 gives the full variable domain: DVKVTQSSRYLVKRTGEKVFLECVQDMDHENMFWYRQDPGLGLRLIYFSYDVKMKEKGDIPEGYSVSREKKERFSLILESASTNQTSMYLCASSYVQGATQPQHFGDGTRLSIL.

Note on this clone: The same CDR3 arises from other DNA sequences in this sample as well. The rearrangement links TRBV7-3 to TRBJ2-1, with 8 positions matching TRBD2. The CDR3 has 15 residues. With 0 bases clipped from V and 4 bases from J, the junction kept 2 bases outside the gene matches. CDR1 and CDR2 (germline): SGHTA, FQGTGA. The CDR3 loop is CASSLTSGTYNEQFF. The CDR3 region has the DNA TGTGCCAGCAGCTTAACTAGCGGGACTTACAATGAGCAGTTCTTC.

The chain has TRBV6-1 and TRBJ2-1; 7 nucleotides match TRBD1. CDR1 is MNHNS, CDR2 SASEGT, per germline. The CDR3 extends over 13 amino acids. The V segment lost 5 bases and the J segment 7 bases; nucleotides outside the gene matches: 5. CDR3 protein: CASSLSQGNEQFF. In nucleotides, the CDR3 is TGTGCCAGCAGTTTATCACAGGGGAATGAGCAGTTCTTC.

The chain joins TRBV7-2 to TRBJ2-3; 7 nucleotides match TRBD2. Germline CDR1 is SGHTA and CDR2 is FQGNSA. Germline trimming cut 1 base from V and 3 bases from J; bases unmatched to any gene: 7. The CDR3 extends over 16 amino acids. The CDR3: CASSLVVPSGTDTQYF. DNA for the CDR3: TGTGCCAGCAGCTTAGTGGTCCCTAGCGGTACAGATACGCAGTATTTT.

This sequence joins TRBV28 and TRBJ2-1; D not certain. The CDR3 has 15 amino acids. Trimming cost V 2 bases and J 0 bases, with 8 bases left between them. CDR1 and CDR2 (germline): MDHEN, SYDVKM. CDR3 region: CASSLMTASYNEQFF. The DNA for the CDR3 is TGTGCCAGCAGTTTAATGACTGCCTCCTACAATGAGCAGTTCTTC. The full variable domain, rest sourced from reference TRBV28 and TRBJ2-1, is DVKVTQSSRYLVKRTGEKVFLECVQDMDHENMFWYRQDPGLGLRLIYFSYDVKMKEKGDIPEGYSVSREKKERFSLILESASTNQTSMYLCASSLMTASYNEQFFGPGTRLTVL.

The CDR3 spells CASSTGWQPQHF. CDR3 DNA sequence: TGTGCCAGCTCCACAGGGTGGCAGCCCCAGCATTTT. The chain joins TRBV28 to TRBJ1-5, with D possibly TRBD1 on 6 matching bases. CDR1 is MDHEN and CDR2 is SYDVKM in the germline V gene. This CDR3 has 12 residues. With 8 bases removed from V and 7 bases from J, the gap between germline ends came to 12 bases.

The chain employs TRBV29-1 and TRBJ2-1; 10 positions match TRBD2. Germline V gene data show CDR1 as SQVTM and CDR2 as ANQGSEA. The CDR3 is made up of 16 amino acids. J lost 2 bases, V lost 7 bases, and 11 bases had no gene match. Written as DNA, the CDR3 is TGCAGCGGGAGAGCTAGCGGGAGCTCCCCCTACAATGAGCAGTTCTTC. It codes for CSGRASGSSPYNEQFF.

This clone has just a few counts. The chain is built from TRBV7-3 and TRBJ2-1; 9 positions match TRBD1. This CDR3 has 13 amino acids. Germline values: CDR1 SGHTA, CDR2 FQGTGA. V lost 5 bases and J lost 11; bases outside the gene matches: 7. The CDR3: CASSVTQGAKQFF. Written as DNA, the CDR3 is TGTGCCAGCAGCGTTACACAGGGGGCTAAGCAGTTCTTC.

V usage is TRBV28 and J usage is TRBJ2-7, with a tentative D call TRBD1 (7 bases). Germline V lookup: CDR1 MDHEN, CDR2 SYDVKM. V was shortened by 6 bases and J by 7 bases, with 22 bases between the two germline ends. The CDR3 covers 15 residues. CDR3 protein: CASSLAQGEVEEQYF. DNA of the CDR3: TGTGCCAGCAGCCTCGCGCAGGGGGAGGTCGAAGAGCAGTACTTC.

This sequence joins TRBV28 and TRBJ2-7; no definite D call. The CDR3 spans 12 residues. Germline CDR1 is MDHEN and CDR2 is SYDVKM. Between the trimmed V and J ends, which lost 5 bases and 4 bases, there was a span of 9 bases. The CDR3 DNA reads as TGTGCCAGCAGTCTGTACTATTACGAGCAGTACTTC. It codes for CASSLYYYEQYF. Full variable domain (outside the CDR3, taken from reference TRBV28 and TRBJ2-7): DVKVTQSSRYLVKRTGEKVFLECVQDMDHENMFWYRQDPGLGLRLIYFSYDVKMKEKGDIPEGYSVSREKKERFSLILESASTNQTSMYLCASSLYYYEQYFGPGTRLTVT.

The CDR3 DNA is TGTGCCAGCAGCCGGGGATCCGGAGGCGCTGGAAACACCATATATTTT. Translated: CASSRGSGGAGNTIYF. The chain has TRBV11-2 and TRBJ1-3; no clear D gene. V lost 5 bases to trimming and J lost 2 bases, with 16 bases between them. Germline assignment: CDR1 SGHAT and CDR2 FQNNGV. CDR3 length: 16 residues.

CDR3 nucleotide sequence: TGCGCCAGCAGCCATCCTCTTGGCGGGAGGGCCCCATTGATAGTAGCCGGGGAGCTGTTTTTT. Protein product: CASSHPLGGRAPLIVAGELFF. V gene TRBV4-3 combines with J gene TRBJ2-2, with 9 bases fitting TRBD2. Germline assignment: CDR1 LGHNA and CDR2 YSLEER. The CDR3 runs 21 residues. Trimming at V came to 3 bases and at J to 6 bases, leaving 23 bases not matched to a gene.

The table lists this clone with a few counts. The chain combines TRBV10-3 with TRBJ2-7, with TRBD1 as a possible D gene (6 bases). This CDR3 has 15 residues. Trimming took 1 base from V and 1 from J, leaving 11 bases between them. Germline lookup yields CDR1 ENHRY and CDR2 SYGVKD. The CDR3 reads CAISEYETGSYEQYF. CDR3 nucleotide sequence: TGTGCCATCAGTGAGTATGAGACAGGATCCTACGAGCAGTACTTC.

The CDR3 DNA is TGTGCCAGCAGCTTAACTCAGTCTGGAAACACCATATATTTT. Protein product: CASSLTQSGNTIYF. The chain couples TRBV7-3 to TRBJ1-3; no firm D call. Looked up from germline, CDR1 is SGHTA and CDR2 is FQGTGA. V was pared by 0 bases and J by 1 base, with 4 bases between. This CDR3 is built from 14 residues.

This chain connects TRBV29-1 to TRBJ2-1; 10 nucleotides agree with TRBD2. The germline gives CDR1 SQVTM, CDR2 ANQGSEA. Trimming removed 1 base from V and 1 base from J; junction bases left unmatched: 19. The CDR3 is made up of 21 amino acids. As DNA, the CDR3 is TGCAGCGTTGAAGGCTCTGTGGTGGAGCGGGAGGGCCTGAGATCCTACAATGAGCAGTTCTTC. The encoded protein is CSVEGSVVEREGLRSYNEQFF.

The chain joins TRBV7-8 to TRBJ1-2, with D perhaps TRBD1 (6 bases). Germline CDR1 reads SGHVS; CDR2 reads FQNEAQ. Trimming cost V 5 bases and J 6 bases, with 16 bases left between them. The CDR3 covers 14 residues. CDR3 in amino acids: CASSPLPGHHGYTF. CDR3 in DNA: TGTGCCAGCAGCCCACTCCCGGGACATCATGGCTACACCTTC. Together with reference TRBV7-8 and TRBJ1-2, the CDR3 gives the full variable domain: GAGVSQSPRYKVAKRGQDVALRCDPISGHVSLFWYQQALGQGPEFLTYFQNEAQLDKSGLPSDRFFAERPEGSVSTLKIQRTQQEDSAVYLCASSPLPGHHGYTFGSGTRLTVV.